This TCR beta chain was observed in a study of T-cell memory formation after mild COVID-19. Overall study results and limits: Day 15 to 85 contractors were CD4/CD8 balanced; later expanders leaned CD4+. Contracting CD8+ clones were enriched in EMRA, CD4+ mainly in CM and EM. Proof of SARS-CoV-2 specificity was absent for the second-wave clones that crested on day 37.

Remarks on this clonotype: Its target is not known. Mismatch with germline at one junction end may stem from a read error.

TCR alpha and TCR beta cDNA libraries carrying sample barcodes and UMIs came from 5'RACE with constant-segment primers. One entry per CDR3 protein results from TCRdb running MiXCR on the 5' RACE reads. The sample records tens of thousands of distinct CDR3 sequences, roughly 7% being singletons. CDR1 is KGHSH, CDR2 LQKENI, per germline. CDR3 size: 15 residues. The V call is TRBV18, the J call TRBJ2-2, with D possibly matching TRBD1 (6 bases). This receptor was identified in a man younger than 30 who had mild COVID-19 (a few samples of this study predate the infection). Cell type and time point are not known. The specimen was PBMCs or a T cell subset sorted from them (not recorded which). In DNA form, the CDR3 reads TGTGCAAGCTCACAAACAGGGTCGGACACCGGGGAGCTGTTTTTT. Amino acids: CASSQTGSDTGELFF.